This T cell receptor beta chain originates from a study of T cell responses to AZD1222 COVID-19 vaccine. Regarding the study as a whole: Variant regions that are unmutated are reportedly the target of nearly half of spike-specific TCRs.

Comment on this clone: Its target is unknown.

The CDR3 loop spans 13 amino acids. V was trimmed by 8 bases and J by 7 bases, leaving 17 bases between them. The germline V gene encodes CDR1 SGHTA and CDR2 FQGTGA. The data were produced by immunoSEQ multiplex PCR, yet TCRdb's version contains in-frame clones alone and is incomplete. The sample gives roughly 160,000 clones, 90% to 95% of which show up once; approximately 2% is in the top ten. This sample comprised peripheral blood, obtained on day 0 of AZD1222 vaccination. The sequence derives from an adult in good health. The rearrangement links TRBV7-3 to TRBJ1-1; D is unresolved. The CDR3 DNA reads TGTGCCAGCTCGCTCGGGGTAGAGGGTGAAGCTTTCTTT. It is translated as CASSLGVEGEAFF.